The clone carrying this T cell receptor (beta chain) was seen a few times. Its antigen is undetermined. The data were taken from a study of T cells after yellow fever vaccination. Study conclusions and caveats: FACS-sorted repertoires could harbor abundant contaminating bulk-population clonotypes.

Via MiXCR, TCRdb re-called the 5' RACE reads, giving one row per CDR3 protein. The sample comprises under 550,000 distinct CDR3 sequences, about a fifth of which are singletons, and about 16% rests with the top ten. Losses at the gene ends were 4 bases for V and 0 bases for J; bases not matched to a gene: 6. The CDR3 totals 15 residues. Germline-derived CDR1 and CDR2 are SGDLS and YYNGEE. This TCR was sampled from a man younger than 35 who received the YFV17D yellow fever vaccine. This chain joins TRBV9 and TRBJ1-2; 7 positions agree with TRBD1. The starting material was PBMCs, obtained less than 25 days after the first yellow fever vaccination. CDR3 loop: CASSIRQGANYGYTF. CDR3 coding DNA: TGTGCCAGCAGCATCCGACAGGGAGCTAACTATGGCTACACCTTC. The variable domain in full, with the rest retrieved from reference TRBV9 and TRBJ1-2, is DSGVTQTPKHLITATGQRVTLRCSPRSGDLSVYWYQQSLDQGLQFLIQYYNGEERAKGNILERFSAQQFPDLHSELNLSSLELGDSALYFCASSIRQGANYGYTFGSGTRLTVV.